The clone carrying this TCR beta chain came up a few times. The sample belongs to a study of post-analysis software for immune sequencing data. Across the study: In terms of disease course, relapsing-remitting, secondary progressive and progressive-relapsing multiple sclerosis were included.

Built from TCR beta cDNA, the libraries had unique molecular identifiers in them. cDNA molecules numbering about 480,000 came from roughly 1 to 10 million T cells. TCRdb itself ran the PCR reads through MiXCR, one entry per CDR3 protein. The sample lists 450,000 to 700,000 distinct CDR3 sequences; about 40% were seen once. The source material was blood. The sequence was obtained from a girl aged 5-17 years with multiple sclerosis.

The CDR3 loop reads CATSRDYTPPEQYF. As DNA, the CDR3 is TGTGCCACCAGCAGAGATTACACTCCTCCCGAGCAGTACTTC. This chain uses TRBV15 with TRBJ2-5; D ambiguous. The J call may be mistaken, given a closer DNA end match to TRBJ2-7. The CDR3 runs to 14 residues. The V gene's germline CDR1 is LNHNV and CDR2 YYDKDF (reference sequence).